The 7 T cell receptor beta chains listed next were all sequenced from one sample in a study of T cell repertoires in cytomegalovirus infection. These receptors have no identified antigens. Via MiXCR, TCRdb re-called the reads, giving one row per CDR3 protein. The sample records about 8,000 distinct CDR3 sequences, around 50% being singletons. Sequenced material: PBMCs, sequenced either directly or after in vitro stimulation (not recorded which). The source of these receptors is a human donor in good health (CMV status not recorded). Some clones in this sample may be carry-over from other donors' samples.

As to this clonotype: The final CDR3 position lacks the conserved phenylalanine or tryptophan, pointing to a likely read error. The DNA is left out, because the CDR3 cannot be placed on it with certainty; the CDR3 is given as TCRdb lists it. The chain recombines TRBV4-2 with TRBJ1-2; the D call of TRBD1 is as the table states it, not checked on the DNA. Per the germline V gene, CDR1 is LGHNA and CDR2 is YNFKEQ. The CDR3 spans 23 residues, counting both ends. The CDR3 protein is CTSSQAGVDRVELSLKLNYGYTC.

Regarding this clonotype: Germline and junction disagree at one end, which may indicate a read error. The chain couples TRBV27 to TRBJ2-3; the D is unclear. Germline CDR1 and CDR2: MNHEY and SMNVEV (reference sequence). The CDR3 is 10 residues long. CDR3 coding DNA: TGTTCCAGTCACGGAGAGACGAAGTATTTT. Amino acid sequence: CSSHGETKYF.

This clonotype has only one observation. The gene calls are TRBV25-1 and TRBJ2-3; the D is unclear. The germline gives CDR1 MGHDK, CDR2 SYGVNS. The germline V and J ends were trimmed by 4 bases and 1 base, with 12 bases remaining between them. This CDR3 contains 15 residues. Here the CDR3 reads CASSVSWGGTDTQYF. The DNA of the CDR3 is TGTGCCAGCAGTGTTAGCTGGGGTGGCACAGATACGCAGTATTTT.

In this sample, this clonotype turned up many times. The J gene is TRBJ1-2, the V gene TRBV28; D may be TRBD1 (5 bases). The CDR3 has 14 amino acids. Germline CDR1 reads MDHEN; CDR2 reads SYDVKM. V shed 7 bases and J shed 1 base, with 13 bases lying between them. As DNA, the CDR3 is TGTGCCAGCACGGGGGGAAACCTTAACTATGGCTACACCTTC. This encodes CASTGGNLNYGYTF.

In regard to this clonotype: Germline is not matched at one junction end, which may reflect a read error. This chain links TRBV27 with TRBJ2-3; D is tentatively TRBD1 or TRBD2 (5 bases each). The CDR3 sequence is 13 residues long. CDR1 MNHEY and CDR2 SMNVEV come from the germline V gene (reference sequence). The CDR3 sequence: CARSSGPGDTRSF. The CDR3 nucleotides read TGTGCCAGAAGTTCGGGGCCCGGGGATACGAGGTCTTTT.

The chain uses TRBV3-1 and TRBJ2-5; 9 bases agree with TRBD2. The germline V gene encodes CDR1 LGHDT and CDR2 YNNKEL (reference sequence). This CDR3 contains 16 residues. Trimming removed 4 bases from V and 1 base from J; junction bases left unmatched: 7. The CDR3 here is CASSRASGTSQETQYF. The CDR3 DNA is TGTGCCAGCAGCCGAGCTAGCGGGACAAGCCAAGAGACCCAGTACTTC.

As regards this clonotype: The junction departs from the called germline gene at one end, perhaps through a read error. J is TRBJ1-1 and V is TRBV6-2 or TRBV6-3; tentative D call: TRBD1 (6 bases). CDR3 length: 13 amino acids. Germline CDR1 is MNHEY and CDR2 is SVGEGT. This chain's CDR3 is CDSNRDMNTEAFF. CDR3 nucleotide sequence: TGTGACAGCAACCGGGACATGAACACTGAAGCTTTCTTT.